This note documents a single T cell receptor (beta chain) sequence. There are 14 residues in the CDR3. Per the germline V gene, CDR1 is LNHDA and CDR2 is SQIVND (reference sequence). The V gene lost 1 base and the J gene lost 7 bases, with 11 bases spanning the gap. The data belong to a study of chemoradiotherapy in HPV16-positive cancers. The wider study: Candidate HPV-specific clones and shared TCR motifs came from two HPV16-positive patients.

Using immunoSEQ multiplex PCR, the repertoire was profiled, and TCRdb retains in-frame clones only, with some absent. In the table there are some 11,000 clones, around 72% of which are singletons. The clonotype originates from a human donor with HPV-associated anogenital cancer. This sample was gathered from a patient who underwent chemoradiotherapy. The chain has TRBV19 and TRBJ1-5; D uncertain. CDR3 region: CASSIVHGGQPQHF. In nucleotides, the CDR3 is TGTGCCAGTAGTATAGTTCACGGCGGCCAGCCCCAGCATTTT.